The present T cell receptor (beta chain) was sequenced within a study of post-analysis software for immune sequencing data. Overall study results and limits: In patients, TRBV5-6, TRBV5-1 and TRBV20-1 belonged to five or six TRBV segments found more frequently than in controls.

V dropped 6 bases and J dropped 6 bases, with 10 bases sitting between them. This CDR3 has 12 residues. The TCR beta cDNA libraries carried unique molecular identifiers. TCRdb analysed the PCR reads with MiXCR anew, one entry per CDR3 protein. The sample records around 710,000 distinct CDR3 sequences, just over 45% being singletons. Only a few counts were recorded for this clonotype. The target antigen is unknown. This chain connects TRBV12-3 or TRBV12-4 to TRBJ2-3, with D hard to call. Source material: blood. This clonotype was obtained from a girl between 5 and 17 years old with multiple sclerosis. The CDR3 is CASRFKADTQYF. The DNA of the CDR3 is TGTGCCAGCAGGTTCAAGGCGGATACGCAGTATTTT.